The rows below give T cell receptor beta chains drawn from one sample of a study of response to subunit inactivated influenza vaccine. MiXCR, run by TCRdb on the RT-PCR reads, gives a single entry per CDR3 protein. The sample includes approximately 700,000 distinct CDR3 sequences, around 14% of them seen just once. This specimen consisted of PBMCs from blood, obtained approximately 12 days after vaccination. These TCRs come from a man aged 50 to 60 who received an inactivated influenza vaccine. Both conserved end residues are part of each CDR3. The order of the fields is J gene, D gene, V gene, CDR3 length, clone size, CDR3 DNA, CDR3 protein. The D gene is left open where the match is weak. Rows may omit the clone size; those that give it use once, few, many or a size class.

>TRBJ1-2|NA|TRBV5-8|15|few
TGTGCCAGCAGCTCGGAGGACGGTGCACGGTCGGGCTACACCTTC
CASSSEDGARSGYTF
>TRBJ2-3|TRBD2|TRBV19|16|NA
TGTGCCAGTAGTATATCTAGCGGGGAAAGCACAGATACGCAGTATTTT
CASSISSGESTDTQYF
>TRBJ2-5|NA|TRBV13|15|NA
TGTGCCAGCAGCTTAGTGAAGGGGGGGTTAGAGACCCAGTACTTC
CASSLVKGGLETQYF
>TRBJ2-3|NA|TRBV5-6|12|few
TGTGCCAGCAGAGGGTCTTTTGGGACGCAGTATTTT
CASRGSFGTQYF
>TRBJ2-1|TRBD2|TRBV11-2|16|few
TGTGCCAGCAGCTTGCCGGGACTAGCGGGGGGGAATGAGCAGTTCTTC
CASSLPGLAGGNEQFF
>TRBJ1-1|NA|TRBV4-2|13|NA
TGTGCCAGCAGCCAAGGCCGGGACACTGAAGCTTTCTTT
CASSQGRDTEAFF
>TRBJ1-4|NA|TRBV15|13|once
TGTGCCACCAGCAGAGTAACTAGGGAAAAACTGTTTTTT
CATSRVTREKLFF
>TRBJ2-6|NA|TRBV14|16|NA
TGTGCCAGCAGCCACCATCGACGGGGGCCACAGAACGTCCTGACTTTC
CASSHHRRGPQNVLTF
>TRBJ2-5|NA|TRBV3-1|12|many
TGCGCCAGCAGCCAAGTGGGCGAGACCCAGTACTTC
CASSQVGETQYF
>TRBJ2-3|TRBD2|TRBV7-9|16|few
TGTGCCAGCAGCTCAGGACTAGCGGCTAGCACAGATACGCAGTATTTT
CASSSGLAASTDTQYF
>TRBJ2-3|NA|TRBV6-5|15|NA
TGTGCCAGCAGTTACTCAGGCGGGTTCACAGATACGCAGTATTTT
CASSYSGGFTDTQYF
>TRBJ2-7|NA|TRBV7-9|13|NA
TGTGCCAGCGCACCCCGGGACTTCTACGAGCAGTACTTC
CASAPRDFYEQYF
>TRBJ2-3|NA|TRBV20-1|14|NA
TGCAGTGCTAGAGCCGGGCCAGCCCCAGATACGCAGTATTTT
CSARAGPAPDTQYF
>TRBJ2-7|NA|TRBV14|12|NA
TGTGCCAGCAGCCGAGGTCCAATCTCGCAGTACTTC
CASSRGPISQYF
>TRBJ2-7|NA|TRBV13|14|few
TGTGCCAGCAGCCAAACGACGGCGGGATTAGAGCAGTACTTC
CASSQTTAGLEQYF
>TRBJ2-1|TRBD2|TRBV20-1|20|few
TGCAGTGCTGTACTCGGACTAGCGGGAGGGGGGGCCTGGTCCTACAATGAGCAGTTCTTC
CSAVLGLAGGGAWSYNEQFF
>TRBJ2-4|TRBD2|TRBV30|15|NA
TGTGCCTGGAGCCCGGGACTAGCGGTCGAAAACATTCAGTACTTC
CAWSPGLAVENIQYF
>TRBJ2-1|TRBD2|TRBV15|14|NA
TGTGCCACCAGCAGAGTTCTAGCGGGGGATGAGCAGTTCTTC
CATSRVLAGDEQFF
>TRBJ2-1|NA|TRBV5-1|16|NA
TGCGCCAGCAGCTTGTTAGGCGGAAGCTCCTACAATGAGCAGTTCTTC
CASSLLGGSSYNEQFF
>TRBJ2-7|NA|TRBV21-1|15|few
TGTGCCAGCAGCAAAGCCCCTAGGCCGGACTACGAGCAGTACTTC
CASSKAPRPDYEQYF
>TRBJ2-5|TRBD1|TRBV20-1|15|NA
TGCAGTGCTACTCAAGGACAGGGGCGCGTAGAGACCCAGTACTTC
CSATQGQGRVETQYF
>TRBJ2-2|TRBD1|TRBV11-2|15|few
TGTGCCAGCAGATCCGGGACAGGGAAAACCGGGGAGCTGTTTTTT
CASRSGTGKTGELFF
>TRBJ1-1|TRBD1|TRBV12-3/TRBV12-4|16|NA
TGTGCCAGCAGCATCGGGACAGGGGGCGTGAGTAGTGAAGCTTTCTTT
CASSIGTGGVSSEAFF
>TRBJ1-4|NA|TRBV6-5|13|NA
TGTGCCAGCAGTTACTCAGGAGGGGTTTTACTGTTTTTT
CASSYSGGVLLFF
>TRBJ1-3|NA|TRBV4-1|12|few
TGCGCCAGCAGCGAGACAGGAAACACCATATATTTT
CASSETGNTIYF
>TRBJ2-1|TRBD2|TRBV19|15|NA
TGTGCCATCGGGACTAGCGGGAGCTCCTACAATGAGCAGTTCTTC
CAIGTSGSSYNEQFF
>TRBJ2-2|NA|TRBV3-1|14|few
TGTGCCAGCAGCCAGCGGGAGAACACCGGGGAGCTGTTTTTT
CASSQRENTGELFF
>TRBJ2-1|NA|TRBV27|16|NA
TGTGCCAGCAGTTTATGGGCTAGCGAGTACTACAATGAGCAGTTCTTC
CASSLWASEYYNEQFF